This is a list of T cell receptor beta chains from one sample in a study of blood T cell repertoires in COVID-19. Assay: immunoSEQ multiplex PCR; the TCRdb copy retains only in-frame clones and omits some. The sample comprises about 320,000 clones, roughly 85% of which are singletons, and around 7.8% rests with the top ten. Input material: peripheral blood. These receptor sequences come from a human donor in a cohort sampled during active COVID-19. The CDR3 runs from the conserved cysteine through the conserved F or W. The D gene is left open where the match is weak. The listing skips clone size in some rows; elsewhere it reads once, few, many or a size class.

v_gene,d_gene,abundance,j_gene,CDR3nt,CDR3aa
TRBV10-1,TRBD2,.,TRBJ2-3,TGCGCCAGCAGTGAGTCGCGGGGGGGTGGAGATACGCAGTATTTT,CASSESRGGGDTQYF
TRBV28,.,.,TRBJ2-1,TGTGCCAGCAGTATTCCGGGACACCTCTACAATGAGCAGTTCTTC,CASSIPGHLYNEQFF
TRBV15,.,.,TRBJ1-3,TGTGCCACCAGCCGTACAGGTTCCGGAAACACCATATATTTT,CATSRTGSGNTIYF
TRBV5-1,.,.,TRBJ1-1,TGCGCCAGCAGCTTGGTCCCGGGGGAAACTGAAGCTTTCTTT,CASSLVPGETEAFF
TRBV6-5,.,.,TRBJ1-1,TGTGCCAGCAGTTACCCTGGGGCTAGGAATACTGAAGCTTTCTTT,CASSYPGARNTEAFF
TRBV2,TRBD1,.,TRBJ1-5,TGTGCCAGCAGTAAGATCCCCCGACAGGGCGTCCAGCCCCAGCATTTT,CASSKIPRQGVQPQHF
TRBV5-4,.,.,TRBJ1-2,TGTGCCAGCAGCCCCAATAGCCCATCCGCGTCTAACTATGGCTACACCTTC,CASSPNSPSASNYGYTF
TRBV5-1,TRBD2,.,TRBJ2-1,TGCGCCAGCAGCTTGGGGAGAGCGGGGAATGAGCAGTTCTTC,CASSLGRAGNEQFF
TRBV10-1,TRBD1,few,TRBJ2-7,TGCGCCAGCAGTGGTCGGACAGGGGAATTGGAGTCCTACGAGCAGTACTTC,CASSGRTGELESYEQYF
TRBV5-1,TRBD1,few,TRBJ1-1,TGCGCCAGCAGCTCGGGACAGGGGTTTGAAGCTTTCTTT,CASSSGQGFEAFF
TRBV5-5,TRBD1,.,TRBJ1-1,TGTGCCAGCAGCCGTCTTCACGGGACAGGGGACACTGAAGCTTTCTTT,CASSRLHGTGDTEAFF
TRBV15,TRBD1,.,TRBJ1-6,TGTGCCACCAGCAGAGATTCAGCAGGGGGGTTCGAAGGGGGCAATTCACCCCTCCACTTT,CATSRDSAGGFEGGNSPLHF
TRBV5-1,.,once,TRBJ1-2,TGCGCCAGCAGCTTGGAGGCAGGGGATGGCTACACCTTC,CASSLEAGDGYTF
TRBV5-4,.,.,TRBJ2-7,TGTGCCAGCAGCTTCTTAGGAGGGGGCAGCATCTACGAGCAGTACTTC,CASSFLGGGSIYEQYF
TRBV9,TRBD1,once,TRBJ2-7,TGTGCCAGCAGCGTGGGGACAACCAGGGGGAACGAGCAGTACTTC,CASSVGTTRGNEQYF
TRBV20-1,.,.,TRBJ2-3,TGCAGTGCTGACGGCCTCCGCGGGCAGTATTTT,CSADGLRGQYF
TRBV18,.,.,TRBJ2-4,TGTGCCAGCTCACCTGAGCAAGGGGGCATTCAGTACTTC,CASSPEQGGIQYF
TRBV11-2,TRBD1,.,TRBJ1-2,TGTGCCAGCAGCTTGGGACAGCGTTATGGCTACACCTTC,CASSLGQRYGYTF
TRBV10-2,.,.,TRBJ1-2,TGCGCCAGCAGTGAGTCGAGGGGCACAGGGAGCTACACCTTC,CASSESRGTGSYTF
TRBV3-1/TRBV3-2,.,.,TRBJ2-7,TGTGCCAGCAGCCAAACCGAGAACGAGCAGTACTTC,CASSQTENEQYF
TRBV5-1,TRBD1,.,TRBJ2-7,TGCGCCAGCAGCTTAAACACAGGGGGCTACGAGCAGTACTTC,CASSLNTGGYEQYF
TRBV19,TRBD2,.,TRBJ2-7,TGTGCCAGTAGCGCTCGGACTAGCTCCTACGAGCAGTACTTC,CASSARTSSYEQYF